This section outlines one TCR beta chain sequence together with its context. Its antigen is as yet unknown. This record belongs to a study of shared clonotypes between healthy human individuals. CDR3 size: 15 residues. V lost 2 bases to trimming and J lost 2 bases, with 13 bases between them. The germline V gene encodes CDR1 GTSNPN and CDR2 SVGIG (reference sequence). Points from the study as a whole: Lower generation probabilities were found for non-shared clonotypes than for those shared by all four donors. Apart from blood, nothing was sampled; tissue repertoires likely differ.

The CD8 memory sample joined CD45RO+ cells and CCR7-negative CD45RA+ cells. Libraries were prepared by immunoSEQ multiplex PCR; TCRdb keeps only in-frame clonotypes and omits some of them. The sample yields 400,000 or so clones, approximately 97% seen once. The clonotype was recovered from a man aged 25-45 years in good health. This chain connects TRBV30 to TRBJ1-3; the D gene is possibly TRBD1 (5 bases). The sample taken for sequencing was memory CD8+ T cells sorted from blood. Noted subset: CD45RO+ cells pooled with CCR7-negative TemRA cells. CDR3 DNA: TGTGCCTGGAGTTGGAGGGGTTCGCCTGGAAACACCATATATTTT. It encodes CAWSWRGSPGNTIYF.